This T cell receptor beta chain comes out of a study of vaccination and CD4 T cells after COVID-19. Trimming took 6 bases from V and 9 from J, leaving 18 bases between them. The CDR3 has 14 amino acids. Germline assignment: CDR1 SNHLY and CDR2 FYNNEI. Treatment specified: approximately nine-day PBMC culture with coronavirus spike peptide pools or control peptides (ViraFEST assay). During the years 2011-2018, before the COVID-19 pandemic, the unexposed donor's CD4+ T cells were collected. ViraFEST used peptide pools to expand antigen-specific T cells, then sequenced TCRs. Worth noting for this clonotype: Its target is not known.

The Oncomine TCR Beta short-read assay was applied to DNA of cultured CD4+ T cells. TCRdb fed the PCR reads into MiXCR, producing one record per CDR3 protein. The data show more than 2,000 distinct CDR3 sequences, roughly 28% seen once. The sequenced material came from CD4+ T cells from blood, cultured in vitro. This clonotype was obtained from a human donor in good health. The genes are TRBV2 and TRBJ1-5; D is perhaps TRBD1 (6 bases). CDR3: CASRERQAQGPQHF. The CDR3 region has the DNA TGTGCCAGCAGAGAGCGACAGGCCCAAGGGCCCCAGCATTTT. Full variable domain (outside the CDR3, taken from reference TRBV2 and TRBJ1-5): EPEVTQTPSHQVTQMGQEVILRCVPISNHLYFYWYRQILGQKVEFLVSFYNNEISEKSEIFDDQFSVERPDGSNFTLKIRSTKLEDSAMYFCASRERQAQGPQHFGDGTRLSIL.